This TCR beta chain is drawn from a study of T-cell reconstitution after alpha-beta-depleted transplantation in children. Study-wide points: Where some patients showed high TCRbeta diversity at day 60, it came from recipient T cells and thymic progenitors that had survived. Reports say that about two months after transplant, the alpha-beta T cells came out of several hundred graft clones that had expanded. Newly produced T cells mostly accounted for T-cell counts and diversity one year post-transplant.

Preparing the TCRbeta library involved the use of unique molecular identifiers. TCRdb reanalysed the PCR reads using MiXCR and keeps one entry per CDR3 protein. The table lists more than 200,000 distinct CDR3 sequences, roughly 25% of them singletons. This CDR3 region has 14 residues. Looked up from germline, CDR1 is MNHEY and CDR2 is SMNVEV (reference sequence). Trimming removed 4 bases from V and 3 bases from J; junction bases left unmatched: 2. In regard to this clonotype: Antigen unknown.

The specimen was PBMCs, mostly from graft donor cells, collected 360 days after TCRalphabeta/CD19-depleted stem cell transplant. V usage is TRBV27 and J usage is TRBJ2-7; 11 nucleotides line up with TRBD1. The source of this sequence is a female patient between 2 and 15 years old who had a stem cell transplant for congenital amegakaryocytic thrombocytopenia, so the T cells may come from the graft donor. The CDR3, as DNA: TGTGCCAGCAGTTGGGACAGGGGGTACTACGAGCAGTACTTC. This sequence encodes CASSWDRGYYEQYF.